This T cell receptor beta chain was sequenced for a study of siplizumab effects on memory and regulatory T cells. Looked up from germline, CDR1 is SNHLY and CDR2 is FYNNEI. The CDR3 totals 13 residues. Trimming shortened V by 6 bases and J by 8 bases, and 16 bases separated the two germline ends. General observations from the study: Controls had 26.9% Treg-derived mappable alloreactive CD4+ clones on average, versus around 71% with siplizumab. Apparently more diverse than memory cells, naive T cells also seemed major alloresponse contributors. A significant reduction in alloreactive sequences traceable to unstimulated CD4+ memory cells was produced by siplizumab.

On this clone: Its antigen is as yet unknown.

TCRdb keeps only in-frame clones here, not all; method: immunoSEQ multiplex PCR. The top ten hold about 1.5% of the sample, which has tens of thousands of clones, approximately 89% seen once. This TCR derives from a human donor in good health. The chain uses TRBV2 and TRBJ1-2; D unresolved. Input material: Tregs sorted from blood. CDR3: CASSQALGFGYTF. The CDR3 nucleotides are TGTGCCAGCAGCCAGGCCTTAGGATTCGGCTACACCTTC.